This T cell receptor beta chain was retrieved from a study of chemoradiotherapy in HPV16-positive cancers. Produced via immunoSEQ multiplex PCR; TCRdb's table is partial and in-frame only. This table holds 30,000 to 45,000 clones, roughly 77% found once. Notes on this clone: Its antigen is unidentified.

This CDR3 comprises 12 residues. The germline V and J ends were trimmed by 0 bases and 2 bases, with 2 bases remaining between them. Germline values: CDR1 LNHNV, CDR2 YYDKDF (reference sequence). Study-wide findings and caveats: During treatment, candidate HPV-specific clones and E7-related motifs expanded in tumor.

The chain couples TRBV15 to TRBJ2-7, with D hard to call. The material sequenced was blood, taken from a patient who underwent chemoradiotherapy. The clonotype was recovered from a human donor with HPV-associated anogenital cancer. This CDR3 is CATSRDTYEQYF. CDR3 in DNA: TGTGCCACCAGCAGAGACACCTACGAGCAGTACTTC.